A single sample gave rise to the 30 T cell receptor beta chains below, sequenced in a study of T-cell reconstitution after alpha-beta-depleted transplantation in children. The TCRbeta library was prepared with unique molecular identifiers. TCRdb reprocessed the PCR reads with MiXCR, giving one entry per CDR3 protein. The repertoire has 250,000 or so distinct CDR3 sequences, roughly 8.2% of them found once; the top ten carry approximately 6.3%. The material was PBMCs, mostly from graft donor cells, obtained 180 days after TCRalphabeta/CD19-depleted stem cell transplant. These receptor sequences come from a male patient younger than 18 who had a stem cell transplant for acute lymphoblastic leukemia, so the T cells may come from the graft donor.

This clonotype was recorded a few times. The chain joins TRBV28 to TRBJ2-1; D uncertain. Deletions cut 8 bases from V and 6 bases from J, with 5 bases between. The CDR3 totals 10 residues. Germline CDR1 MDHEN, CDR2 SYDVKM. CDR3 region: CASESNEQFF. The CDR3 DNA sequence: TGTGCCAGCGAGTCCAATGAGCAGTTCTTC.

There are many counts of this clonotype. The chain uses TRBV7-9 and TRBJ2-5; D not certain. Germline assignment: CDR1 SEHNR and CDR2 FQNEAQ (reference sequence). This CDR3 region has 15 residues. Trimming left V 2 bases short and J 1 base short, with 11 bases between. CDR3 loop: CASSLFAVAQETQYF. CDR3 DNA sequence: TGTGCCAGCAGCTTATTTGCTGTTGCCCAAGAGACCCAGTACTTC.

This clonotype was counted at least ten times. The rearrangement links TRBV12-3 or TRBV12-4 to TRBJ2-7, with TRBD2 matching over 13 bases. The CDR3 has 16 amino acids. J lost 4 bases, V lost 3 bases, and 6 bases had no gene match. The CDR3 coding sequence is TGTGCCAGCAGTTTTACCGGACTAGCGGGAGAGTACGAGCAGTACTTC. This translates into CASSFTGLAGEYEQYF.

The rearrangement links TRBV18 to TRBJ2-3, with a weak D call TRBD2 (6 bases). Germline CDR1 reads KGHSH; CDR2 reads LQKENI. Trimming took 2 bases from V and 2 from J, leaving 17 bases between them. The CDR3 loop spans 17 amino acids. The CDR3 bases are TGTGCCAGCTCACCAAGGGAAACTAGCAGGGTCACAGATACGCAGTATTTT. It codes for CASSPRETSRVTDTQYF.

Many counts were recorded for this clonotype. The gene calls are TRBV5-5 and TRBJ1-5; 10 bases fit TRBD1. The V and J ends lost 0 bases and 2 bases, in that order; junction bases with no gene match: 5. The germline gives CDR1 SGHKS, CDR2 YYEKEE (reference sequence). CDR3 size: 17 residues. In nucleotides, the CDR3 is TGTGCCAGCAGCTTGGCGGGACAGGGGTTGGGCAATCAGCCCCAGCATTTT. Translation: CASSLAGQGLGNQPQHF.

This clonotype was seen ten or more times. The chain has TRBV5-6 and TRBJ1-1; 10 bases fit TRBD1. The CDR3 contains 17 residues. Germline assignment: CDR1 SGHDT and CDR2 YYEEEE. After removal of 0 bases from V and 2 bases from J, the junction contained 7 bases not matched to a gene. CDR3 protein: CASSLAGQGVGNTEAFF. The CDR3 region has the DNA TGTGCCAGCAGCTTGGCTGGACAGGGGGTGGGAAACACTGAAGCTTTCTTT.

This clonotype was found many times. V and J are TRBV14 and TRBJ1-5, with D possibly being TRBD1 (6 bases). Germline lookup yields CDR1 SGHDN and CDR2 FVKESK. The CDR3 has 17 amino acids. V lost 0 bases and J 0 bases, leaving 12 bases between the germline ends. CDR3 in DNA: TGTGCCAGCAGCCAAGAAGGGCCAGGGGATAGCAATCAGCCCCAGCATTTT. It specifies CASSQEGPGDSNQPQHF.

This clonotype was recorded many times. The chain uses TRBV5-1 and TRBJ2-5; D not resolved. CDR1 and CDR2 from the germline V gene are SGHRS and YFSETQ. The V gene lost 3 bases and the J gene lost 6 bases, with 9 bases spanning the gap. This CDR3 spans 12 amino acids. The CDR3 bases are TGCGCCAGCAGCTCGGATTTAAAGACCCAGTACTTC. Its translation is CASSSDLKTQYF.

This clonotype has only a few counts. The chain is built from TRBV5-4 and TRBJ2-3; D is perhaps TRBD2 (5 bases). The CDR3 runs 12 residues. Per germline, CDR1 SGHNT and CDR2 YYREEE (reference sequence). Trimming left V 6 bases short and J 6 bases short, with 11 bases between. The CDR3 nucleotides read TGTGCCAGCACCTATCGAGGGGATACGCAGTATTTT. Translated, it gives CASTYRGDTQYF.

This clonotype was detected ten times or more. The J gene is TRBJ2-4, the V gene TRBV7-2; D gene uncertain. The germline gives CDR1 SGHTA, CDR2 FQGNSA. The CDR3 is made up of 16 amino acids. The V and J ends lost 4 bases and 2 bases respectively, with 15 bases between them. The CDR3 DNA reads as TGTGCCAGCAGCTCCGCCCGGACCCTATCCAAAAACATTCAGTACTTC. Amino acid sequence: CASSSARTLSKNIQYF.

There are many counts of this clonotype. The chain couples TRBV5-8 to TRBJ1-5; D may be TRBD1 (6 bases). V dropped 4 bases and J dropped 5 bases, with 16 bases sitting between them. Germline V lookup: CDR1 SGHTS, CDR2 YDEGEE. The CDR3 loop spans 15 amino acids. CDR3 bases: TGTGCCAGCAGCCCCGGGGCAGGGGTGGATCAGCCCCAGCATTTT. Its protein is CASSPGAGVDQPQHF.

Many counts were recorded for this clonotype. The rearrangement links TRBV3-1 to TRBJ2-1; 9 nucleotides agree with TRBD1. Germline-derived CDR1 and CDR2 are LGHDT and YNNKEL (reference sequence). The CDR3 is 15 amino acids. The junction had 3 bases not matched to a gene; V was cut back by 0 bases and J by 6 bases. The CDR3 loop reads CASSQDRTGVNEQFF. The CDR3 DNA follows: TGTGCCAGCAGCCAAGATCGGACAGGGGTCAATGAGCAGTTCTTC.

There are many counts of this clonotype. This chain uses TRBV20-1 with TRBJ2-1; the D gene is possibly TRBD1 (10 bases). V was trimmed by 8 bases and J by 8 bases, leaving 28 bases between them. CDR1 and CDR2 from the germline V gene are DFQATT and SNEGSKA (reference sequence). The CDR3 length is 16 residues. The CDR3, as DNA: TGCAGTTCCCGGGACAGGGGAAAGCGGGAGGCCGATGAGCAGTTCTTC. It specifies CSSRDRGKREADEQFF.

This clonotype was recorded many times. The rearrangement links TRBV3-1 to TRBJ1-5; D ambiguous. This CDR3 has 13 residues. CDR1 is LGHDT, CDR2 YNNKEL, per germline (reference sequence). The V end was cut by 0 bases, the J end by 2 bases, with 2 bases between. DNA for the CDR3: TGTGCCAGCAGCCAAGAGGGCAATCAGCCCCAGCATTTT. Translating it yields CASSQEGNQPQHF.

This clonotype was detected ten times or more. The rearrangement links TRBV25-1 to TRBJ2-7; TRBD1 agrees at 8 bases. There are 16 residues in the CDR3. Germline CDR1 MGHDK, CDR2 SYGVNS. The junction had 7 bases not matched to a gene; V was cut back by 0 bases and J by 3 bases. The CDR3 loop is CASSEYSRGLLYEQYF. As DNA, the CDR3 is TGTGCCAGCAGTGAATATAGCAGGGGGCTCCTCTACGAGCAGTACTTC.

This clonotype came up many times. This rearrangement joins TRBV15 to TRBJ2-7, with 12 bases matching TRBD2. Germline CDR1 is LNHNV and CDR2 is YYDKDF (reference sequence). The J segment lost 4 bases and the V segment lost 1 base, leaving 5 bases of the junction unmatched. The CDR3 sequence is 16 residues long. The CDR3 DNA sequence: TGTGCCACCAGCAGAGGGCTAGCGGGAGGGTGGTACGAGCAGTACTTC. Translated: CATSRGLAGGWYEQYF.

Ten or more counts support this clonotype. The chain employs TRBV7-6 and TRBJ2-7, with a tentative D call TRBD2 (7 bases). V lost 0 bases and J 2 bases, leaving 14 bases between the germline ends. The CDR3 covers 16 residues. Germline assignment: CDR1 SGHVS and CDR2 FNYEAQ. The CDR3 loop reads CASSLAAGHKTYEQYF. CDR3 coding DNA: TGTGCCAGCAGCTTAGCAGCGGGACACAAAACCTACGAGCAGTACTTC.

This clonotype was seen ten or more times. The chain's CDR3 is CASSISEELFF. Here the CDR3 DNA reads TGTGCCAGTAGCATTAGCGAGGAGCTGTTTTTT. The V gene is TRBV19, the J gene TRBJ2-2, with D possibly TRBD2 on 5 matching bases. V dropped 6 bases and J dropped 10 bases, with 9 bases sitting between them. This CDR3 has 11 amino acids. The germline gives CDR1 LNHDA, CDR2 SQIVND (reference sequence). The whole variable domain, remainder taken from reference TRBV19 and TRBJ2-2, is DGGITQSPKYLFRKEGQNVTLSCEQNLNHDAMYWYRQDPGQGLRLIYYSQIVNDFQKGDIAEGYSVSREKKESFPLTVTSAQKNPTAFYLCASSISEELFFGEGSRLTVL.

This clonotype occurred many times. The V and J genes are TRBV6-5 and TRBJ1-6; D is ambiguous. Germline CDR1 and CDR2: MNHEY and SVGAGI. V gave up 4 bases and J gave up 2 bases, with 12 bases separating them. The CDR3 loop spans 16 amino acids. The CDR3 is CASSLGIVAYNSPLHF. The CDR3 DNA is TGTGCCAGCAGTTTGGGAATAGTGGCCTATAATTCACCCCTCCACTTT.

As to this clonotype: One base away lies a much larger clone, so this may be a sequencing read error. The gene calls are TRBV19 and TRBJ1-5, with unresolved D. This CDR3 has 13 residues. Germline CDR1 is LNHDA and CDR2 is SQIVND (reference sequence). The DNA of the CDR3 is TGTGCCGGTAGGACGGAGAGCAATCAGCCCCAGCATTTT. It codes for CAGRTESNQPQHF.

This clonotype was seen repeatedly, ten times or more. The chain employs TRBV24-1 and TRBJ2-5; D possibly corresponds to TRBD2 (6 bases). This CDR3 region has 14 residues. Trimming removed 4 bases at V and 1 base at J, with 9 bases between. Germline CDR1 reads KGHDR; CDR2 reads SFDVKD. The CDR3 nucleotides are TGTGCCACCAGTGACCGGGGGTTCCAAGAGACCCAGTACTTC. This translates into CATSDRGFQETQYF.

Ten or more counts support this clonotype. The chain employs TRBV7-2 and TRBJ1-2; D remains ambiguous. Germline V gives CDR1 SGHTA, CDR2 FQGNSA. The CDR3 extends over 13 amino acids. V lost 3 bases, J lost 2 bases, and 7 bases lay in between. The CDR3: CASSLEENYGYTF. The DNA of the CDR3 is TGTGCCAGCAGCTTGGAAGAAAACTATGGCTACACCTTC.

The CDR3 DNA sequence: TGCAGTGCGCCCGGACAGGGGATCAGCACAGATACGCAGTATTTT. Encoded protein: CSAPGQGISTDTQYF. This chain joins TRBV20-1 and TRBJ2-3; 9 bases are a match to TRBD1. Germline CDR1 and CDR2: DFQATT and SNEGSKA (reference sequence). The CDR3 runs to 15 residues. Unmatched junction bases numbered 7, after V lost 6 bases and J lost 0 bases.

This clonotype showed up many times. CDR3 amino acids: CASREGSGVTGELFF. In DNA form, the CDR3 reads TGCGCCAGCAGAGAGGGCAGTGGGGTCACCGGGGAGCTGTTTTTT. This chain connects TRBV5-1 to TRBJ2-2; D perhaps matches TRBD2 (5 bases). V lost 5 bases and J lost 4, with 15 bases in between. The CDR3 spans 15 residues. Germline-derived CDR1 and CDR2 are SGHRS and YFSETQ. Full variable domain (missing parts from reference TRBV5-1 and TRBJ2-2): KAGVTQTPRYLIKTRGQQVTLSCSPISGHRSVSWYQQTPGQGLQFLFEYFSETQRNKGNFPGRFSGRQFSNSRSEMNVSTLELGDSALYLCASREGSGVTGELFFGEGSRLTVL.

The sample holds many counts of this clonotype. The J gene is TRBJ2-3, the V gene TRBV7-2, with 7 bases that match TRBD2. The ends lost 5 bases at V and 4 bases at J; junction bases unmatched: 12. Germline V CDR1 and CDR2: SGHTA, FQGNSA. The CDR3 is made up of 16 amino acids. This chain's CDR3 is CASSPREGTWADTQYF. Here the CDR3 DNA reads TGTGCCAGCAGCCCCAGGGAGGGGACGTGGGCAGATACGCAGTATTTT. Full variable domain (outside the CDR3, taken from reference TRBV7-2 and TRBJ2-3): GAGVSQSPSNKVTEKGKDVELRCDPISGHTALYWYRQSLGQGLEFLIYFQGNSAPDKSGLPSDRFSAERTGGSVSTLTIQRTQQEDSAVYLCASSPREGTWADTQYFGPGTRLTVL.

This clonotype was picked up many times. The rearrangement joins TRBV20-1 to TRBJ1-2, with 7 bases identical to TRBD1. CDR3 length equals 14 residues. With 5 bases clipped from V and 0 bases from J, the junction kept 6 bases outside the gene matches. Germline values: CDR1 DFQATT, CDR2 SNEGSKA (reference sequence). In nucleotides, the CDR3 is TGCAGTGCTGTGGGACAGATCACTAACTATGGCTACACCTTC. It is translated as CSAVGQITNYGYTF.

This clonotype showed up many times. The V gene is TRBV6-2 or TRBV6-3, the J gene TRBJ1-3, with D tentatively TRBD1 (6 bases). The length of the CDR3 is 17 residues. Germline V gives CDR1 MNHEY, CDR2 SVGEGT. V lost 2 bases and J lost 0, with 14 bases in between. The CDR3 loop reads CASSYPQGRNSGNTIYF. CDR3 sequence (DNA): TGTGCCAGCAGTTACCCACAGGGAAGAAACTCTGGAAACACCATATATTTT.

CDR3 DNA sequence: TGCAGTGCTTCCCGACCCTTAGCGGGGGGGAATGAGCAGTTCTTC. Its translation: CSASRPLAGGNEQFF. The genes are TRBV20-1 and TRBJ2-1, with TRBD2 matching 11 bases. The length of the CDR3 is 15 residues. The junction had 10 bases not matched to a gene; V was cut back by 5 bases and J by 7 bases. CDR1 DFQATT and CDR2 SNEGSKA come from the germline V gene (reference sequence).

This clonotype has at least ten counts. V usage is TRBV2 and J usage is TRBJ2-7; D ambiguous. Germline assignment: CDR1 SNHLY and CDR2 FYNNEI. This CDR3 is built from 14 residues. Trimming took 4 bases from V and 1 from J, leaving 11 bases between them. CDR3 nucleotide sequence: TGTGCCAGCAGTGGGGATGTAGCTTCCTACGAGCAGTACTTC. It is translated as CASSGDVASYEQYF.

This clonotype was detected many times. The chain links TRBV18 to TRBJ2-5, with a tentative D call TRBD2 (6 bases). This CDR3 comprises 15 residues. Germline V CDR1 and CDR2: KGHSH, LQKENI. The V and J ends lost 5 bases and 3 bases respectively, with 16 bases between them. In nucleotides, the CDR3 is TGTGCCAGCTCAGAGGAAAGGAGGAGGGAAGAGACCCAGTACTTC. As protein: CASSEERRREETQYF.